The sequence of this TCR beta chain was determined in a study of CD8 T cells in Susac syndrome. A quantity of roughly 0.5 to 1 ug RNA underwent reverse transcription using random hexamers. TCRdb analysed the immunoSEQ multiplex PCR reads with MiXCR anew, one entry per CDR3 protein. The sample shows more than 100,000 distinct CDR3 sequences, over 90% of them seen only once. Study-level results: The study found that Susac CD8+ clonal expansion peaked in TEMRA cells and active patients.

Comments on this clonotype: Its matching antigen is unknown.

The germline V and J ends were trimmed by 0 bases and 0 bases, with 13 bases remaining between them. CDR3 length equals 16 residues. Germline-derived CDR1 and CDR2 are SGDLS and YYNGEE. The authors carried out high-throughput sequencing of TCR beta. They applied it to CD8+ and CD4+ T cells obtained from blood. FACS enriched CD8+ TEMRA cells, while bulk CD8+ and CD4+ were negatively isolated. The genes are TRBV9 and TRBJ2-7; unclear D gene. This TCR was recovered from a human donor with Susac syndrome. What was sequenced was CD8+ T cells from PBMCs. CDR3 nucleotides: TGTGCCAGCAGCGTAGCTACGACATACAGCTCCTACGAGCAGTACTTC. Protein: CASSVATTYSSYEQYF.